This T cell receptor (beta chain) was obtained from a study of cytomegalovirus exposure and HLA in healthy donors. Study-wide points: A later analysis found first-cohort TCR clusters tended to co-occur in the 130 or so validation repertoires. The study designated over 150 TCR beta chains cytomegalovirus-associated.

The protocol was immunoSEQ multiplex PCR, while the TCRdb copy is restricted to in-frame clones and leaves out a portion. This sample carries 150,000 to 200,000 clones, 85% of them seen once, and the ten largest clones take 15% to 20%. This CDR3 has 12 amino acids. The V end lost 6 bases, the J end lost 3 bases, and 8 bases lay between the germline ends. In germline, CDR1 is WSHSY, CDR2 SAAADI. For this clone: Its antigen is as yet unknown.

The sample comprised PBMCs. The TCR sequence derives from a man younger than 35 in good health and CMV-seropositive. This sequence joins TRBV10-2 and TRBJ1-1, with D possibly being TRBD1 (5 bases). The CDR3 here is CASRWGDTEAFF. The CDR3 region has the DNA TGCGCCAGCAGGTGGGGGGACACTGAAGCTTTCTTT.